The rows below give T cell receptor beta chains drawn from one sample of a study of T cells in Graves' hyperthyroidism and ophthalmopathy. TCRdb redid the calling of the multiplex PCR reads with MiXCR, one entry per CDR3 protein. Of 550,000 to 600,000 distinct CDR3 sequences detected, about half appear once; the ten largest clones hold around 20%. Sequences were obtained from peripheral blood or thyroid tissue (not recorded which). These receptor sequences come from an adult woman with Graves' disease, either hyperthyroidism or ophthalmopathy (not recorded which). CDR3s include the opening cysteine and the closing phenylalanine or tryptophan. The D gene is left open where the match is weak. For some rows the clone size is stated as once, few or many, or as a class when expanded; others skip it.

j_call	d_call	v_call	clone_size	cdr3_aa	cdr3_nt
TRBJ1-6	-	TRBV20-1	once	CSARLGGSTYNSPLHF	TGCAGTGCTAGGTTGGGGGGCTCTACCTATAATTCACCCCTCCACTTT
TRBJ1-3	-	TRBV20-1	-	CSARDGRGADYGYTIYF	TGCAGTGCTAGAGATGGAAGGGGCGCCGACTATGGCTACACCATATATTTT
TRBJ1-1	-	TRBV25-1	-	CASCQGQGPAFF	TGTGCCAGCTGCCAAGGGCAGGGGCCAGCTTTCTTT
TRBJ1-1	-	TRBV9	-	CASATGKNTEAFF	TGTGCCAGTGCTACAGGGAAGAACACTGAAGCTTTCTTT
TRBJ2-2	-	TRBV9	-	CASSVATGIGELFF	TGTGCCAGCAGCGTAGCTACAGGGATCGGAGAGCTGTTTTTT
TRBJ1-6	-	TRBV25-1	many	CASSESRTWGSPLHF	TGTGCCAGCAGTGAATCGAGGACGTGGGGTTCACCCCTCCACTTT
TRBJ1-5	TRBD1	TRBV28	many	CASILGQGSQPQHF	TGTGCCAGCATCTTGGGACAGGGCAGTCAGCCCCAGCATTTT
TRBJ1-2	-	TRBV7-9	-	CASSPSRNYGYTF	TGTGCCAGCAGCCCCTCCAGGAACTATGGCTACACCTTC
TRBJ1-2	TRBD1	TRBV29-1	-	CSVEEDRNFYGYTF	TGCAGCGTTGAAGAGGACAGGAATTTCTATGGCTACACCTTC
TRBJ1-3	-	TRBV4-3	-	CASSQRTGNTIYF	TGCGCCAGCAGCCAAAGGACTGGAAACACCATATATTTT
TRBJ1-6	-	TRBV5-1	many	CASSLGSSYNSPLHF	TGTGCCAGCAGCTTGGGAAGCTCCTATAATTCACCCCTCCACTTT
TRBJ2-7	-	TRBV7-2	many	CASRRREQYF	TGTGCCAGCAGGCGCAGAGAGCAGTACTTC
TRBJ1-2	-	TRBV9	once	CASTPDTGTYGYTF	TGTGCCAGCACCCCAGACACGGGGACTTATGGCTACACCTTC
TRBJ1-4	TRBD1	TRBV10-3	-	CASAPGQGWTNEKLFF	TGTGCCAGCGCTCCGGGACAGGGGTGGACTAATGAAAAACTGTTTTTT
TRBJ1-3	-	TRBV25-1	many	CASSETVISGNTIYF	TGTGCCAGCAGTGAAACCGTAATCTCTGGAAACACCATATATTTT
TRBJ2-5	-	TRBV20-1	-	CMGDRFETQYF	TGCATGGGGGATCGGTTCGAGACCCAGTACTTC
TRBJ2-7	TRBD1	TRBV7-7	many	CASSPDRGGYEQYF	TGTGCTAGCAGCCCAGACAGGGGCGGGTACGAGCAGTACTTC
TRBJ1-2	-	TRBV29-1	many	CSVYLYGYTF	TGCAGCGTTTATCTATATGGCTACACCTTC